Presented here are 14 T cell receptor beta chains from one specimen sequenced in a study of cytotoxic CD8 clonotypes in ibrutinib-treated CLL. Profiling relied on immunoSEQ multiplex PCR, and the TCRdb table lists in-frame clones only, not all of them. The table includes 75,000 to 80,000 clones, over 80% detected once. This specimen consisted of PBMCs, obtained after 24 months of ibrutinib treatment. The receptor set was obtained from a human donor with chronic lymphocytic leukemia.

This chain connects TRBV2 to TRBJ2-7, with 11 bases matching TRBD1. With 6 bases clipped from V and 3 bases from J, the junction kept 4 bases outside the gene matches. CDR1 SNHLY and CDR2 FYNNEI come from the germline V gene. This CDR3 is built from 14 residues. In DNA form, the CDR3 reads TGTGCCAGCAGCTCCGGGACAGGGGGCTACGAGCAGTACTTC. It specifies CASSSGTGGYEQYF.

The chain recombines TRBV6-1 with TRBJ1-4, with D possibly TRBD1 on 5 matching bases. The CDR3 is 16 residues long. Trimming cost V 1 base and J 0 bases, with 9 bases left between them. The germline V gene has CDR1 MNHNS and CDR2 SASEGT. The DNA of the CDR3 is TGTGCCAGCAGTGAAGGGGTGGGGGCAACTAATGAAAAACTGTTTTTT. It codes for CASSEGVGATNEKLFF.

This clone was found a few times. The chain couples TRBV28 to TRBJ1-2, with TRBD1 matching over 8 bases. Germline V gives CDR1 MDHEN, CDR2 SYDVKM. Trimming removed 7 bases from V and 6 bases from J; junction bases left unmatched: 19. This CDR3 has 17 amino acids. The CDR3 DNA reads as TGTGCCAGCACAGGGTGGGGCAGGGGGCCTAGTGGGGATGGCTACACCTTC. It is translated as CASTGWGRGPSGDGYTF.

CDR3 sequence (DNA): TGTGCCAGCAGCTTGGAGCGGGAGGGCACAGATACGCAGTATTTT. This encodes CASSLEREGTDTQYF. The chain combines TRBV5-6 with TRBJ2-3; 9 bases line up with TRBD2. Germline CDR1 and CDR2: SGHDT and YYEEEE. J was trimmed by 1 base and V by 0 bases; bases with no gene match: 0. The CDR3 sequence is 15 residues long. The full variable domain, rest sourced from reference TRBV5-6 and TRBJ2-3, is DAGVTQSPTHLIKTRGQQVTLRCSPKSGHDTVSWYQQALGQGPQFIFQYYEEEERQRGNFPDRFSGHQFPNYSSELNVNALLLGDSALYLCASSLEREGTDTQYFGPGTRLTVL.

The count of this clone is one. The chain uses TRBV14 and TRBJ2-6; a weak D match, TRBD2 (5 bases). The germline V gene has CDR1 SGHDN and CDR2 FVKESK. CDR3 length: 17 amino acids. V lost 0 bases, J lost 2 bases, and 11 bases lay in between. CDR3 DNA sequence: TGTGCCAGCAGCCAAGATGAGGGAAATCCTGGGGCCAACGTCCTGACTTTC. Residues: CASSQDEGNPGANVLTF.

The chain employs TRBV27 and TRBJ2-7, with a weak D call TRBD1 (6 bases). Trimming pared 4 bases from V and 4 bases from J, leaving 11 bases between. CDR1 MNHEY and CDR2 SMNVEV come from the germline V gene (reference sequence). The CDR3 sequence is 13 residues long. This chain's CDR3 is CASSSRDTYEQYF. The DNA for the CDR3 is TGTGCCAGCAGTTCCCGGGACACATACGAGCAGTACTTC.

This clone was counted a single time. The chain uses TRBV28 and TRBJ2-7; D might be TRBD1 (5 bases). V shed 6 bases and J shed 9 bases, with 15 bases lying between them. The germline gives CDR1 MDHEN, CDR2 SYDVKM. The CDR3 extends over 12 amino acids. For the CDR3, the DNA is TGTGCCAGCAGCGGACAAACCTTTGGGCAGTACTTC. Translating gives CASSGQTFGQYF.

CDR3 residues: CASSLPQGDREQYF. The CDR3 DNA follows: TGTGCCAGCAGCTTGCCCCAAGGAGACCGCGAGCAGTACTTC. This chain joins TRBV5-4 and TRBJ2-7; no clear D. V was clipped by 1 base and J by 6 bases, with 14 bases between them. Germline lookup yields CDR1 SGHNT and CDR2 YYREEE (reference sequence). The CDR3 is made up of 14 amino acids.

This chain joins TRBV5-5 and TRBJ2-7; 8 bases are shared with TRBD2. CDR3 length: 14 amino acids. The J segment lost 7 bases and the V segment lost 0 bases, leaving 6 bases of the junction unmatched. Germline CDR1 and CDR2: SGHKS and YYEKEE (reference sequence). The CDR3: CASSLVGRAWEQYF. CDR3 DNA: TGTGCCAGCAGCTTGGTCGGGAGGGCCTGGGAGCAGTACTTC.

This chain joins TRBV10-3 and TRBJ1-5; D unclear. Trimming shortened V by 3 bases and J by 1 base, and 7 bases separated the two germline ends. Germline assignment: CDR1 ENHRY and CDR2 SYGVKD. The CDR3 has 14 residues. CDR3 sequence reads: CAISDFGSNQPQHF. The CDR3 DNA reads as TGTGCCATCAGTGATTTTGGGAGCAATCAGCCCCAGCATTTT.

This clone showed up just once. The chain uses TRBV6-1 and TRBJ2-1; 7 bases agree with TRBD2. The CDR3 is 15 residues long. Germline-derived CDR1 and CDR2 are MNHNS and SASEGT. V lost 1 base, J lost 4 bases, and 4 bases stayed unmatched. CDR3 bases: TGTGCCAGCAGTGAAGTTGGCGGGAGTTACAATGAGCAGTTCTTC. It yields the protein CASSEVGGSYNEQFF.

V usage is TRBV10-3 and J usage is TRBJ2-7; TRBD1 agrees at 7 bases. Germline V gene sequence: CDR1 ENHRY, CDR2 SYGVKD. The V and J ends lost 3 bases and 3 bases, in that order; junction bases with no gene match: 11. The CDR3 covers 16 residues. CDR3 in DNA: TGTGCCATCAGTGATCTCTCGACAGGGCTGAACTACGAGCAGTACTTC. It translates to CAISDLSTGLNYEQYF.

The chain combines TRBV11-2 with TRBJ2-5; TRBD1 matches at 7 bases. Germline V gene sequence: CDR1 SGHAT, CDR2 FQNNGV. This CDR3 contains 16 residues. With V trimmed by 1 base and J by 2 bases, 7 bases remained unmatched. For the CDR3, the DNA is TGTGCCAGCAGCTTAGGGTGGGACAGCAGACAAGAGACCCAGTACTTC. Amino acid sequence: CASSLGWDSRQETQYF.

The chain is built from TRBV11-3 and TRBJ2-3, with no clear D. CDR3 length: 12 amino acids. V was trimmed by 5 bases and J by 2 bases, leaving 5 bases between them. CDR1 SGHNT and CDR2 YENEEA come from the germline V gene. CDR3 loop: CASSGYTDTQYF. CDR3 nucleotide sequence: TGTGCCAGCAGCGGATACACAGATACGCAGTATTTT.